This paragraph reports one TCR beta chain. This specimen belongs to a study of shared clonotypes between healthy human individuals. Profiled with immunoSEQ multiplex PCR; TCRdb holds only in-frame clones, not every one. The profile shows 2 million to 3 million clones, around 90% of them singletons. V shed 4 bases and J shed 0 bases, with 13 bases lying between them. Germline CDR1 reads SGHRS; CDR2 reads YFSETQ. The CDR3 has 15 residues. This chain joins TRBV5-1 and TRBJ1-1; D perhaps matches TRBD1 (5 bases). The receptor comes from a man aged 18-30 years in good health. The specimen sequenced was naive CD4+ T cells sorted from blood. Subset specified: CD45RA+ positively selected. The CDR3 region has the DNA TGCGCCAGCAGCCTTGGTTGGGGCATGAACACTGAAGCTTTCTTT. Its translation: CASSLGWGMNTEAFF.